The rows below give T cell receptor beta chains drawn from one sample of a study of cytomegalovirus exposure and HLA in healthy donors. Clones were read by immunoSEQ multiplex PCR, and TCRdb kept only the in-frame ones, dropping some. The profile covers around 190,000 clones, with around 82% appearing a single time and roughly 3% taken by the ten largest. Sequences were obtained from PBMCs. All receptors come from a woman aged 25 to 39 in good health and CMV-seronegative. Both conserved end residues are part of each CDR3. Fields, in order: V gene, clone size, J gene, D gene, CDR3 DNA, CDR3 protein. D genes are given only for firm matches. Only some rows state a clone size, as once, few, many or a class for expanded clones.

>TRBV5-1|.|TRBJ1-6|.
TGCGCCAGCAGCTCCCAGGGAAGCTCCTATAATTCACCCCTCCACTTT
CASSSQGSSYNSPLHF
>TRBV25-1|few|TRBJ2-7|.
TGTGCCAGCAGTGACCGGACTTCCCTCTACGAGCAGTACTTC
CASSDRTSLYEQYF
>TRBV5-6|.|TRBJ2-7|.
TGTGCCAGCAGCTCCGACCCAGGGGTAACCTACGAGCAGTACTTC
CASSSDPGVTYEQYF
>TRBV28|few|TRBJ1-2|.
TGTGCCAGCAGTTGGGGGGGGTCGGTGGGTCTGTCTGGCTACCCCTTC
CASSWGGSVGLSGYPF
>TRBV14|.|TRBJ1-4|TRBD1
TGTGCCAGCAGCCGGGACAGCTCTATAATGTCAAAACTGTTTTTT
CASSRDSSIMSKLFF
>TRBV11-2|.|TRBJ2-1|.
TGTGCCAGCAGCTTAGGGGGCGTAGCGGCTCTGGATGAGCAGTTCTTC
CASSLGGVAALDEQFF
>TRBV18|.|TRBJ1-5|.
TGTGCCAGCTCACCCTCGGGAAGCAATCAGCCCCAGCATTTT
CASSPSGSNQPQHF
>TRBV4-2|.|TRBJ1-1|.
TGTGCCAGCAGCCAAGAGATCGGGAGGGGCACTGAAGCTTTCTTT
CASSQEIGRGTEAFF
>TRBV28|.|TRBJ1-1|.
TGTGCCAGCAGCCCTCTCGGGGACACTGAAGCTTTCTTT
CASSPLGDTEAFF
>TRBV5-1|.|TRBJ2-4|TRBD1
TGCGCCAGCAGCCTGCAGGGGGTTTCTTCCAAAAACATTCAGTACTTC
CASSLQGVSSKNIQYF
>TRBV18|.|TRBJ2-7|TRBD1
TGTGCCAGCTCACCTCAGGGGGTATCAGCCGAGCAGTACTTC
CASSPQGVSAEQYF
>TRBV18|once|TRBJ1-1|.
TGTGCCAGCTCACCGGTTAGACAGACCACTGAAGCTTTCTTT
CASSPVRQTTEAFF
>TRBV5-4|.|TRBJ1-6|.
TGTGCCAGCAGCTTGGGACAGAATTCACCCCTCCACTTT
CASSLGQNSPLHF
>TRBV19|.|TRBJ2-5|.
TGTGCCAGTAGTAGAAAGCTTCTTCAAGAGACCCAGTACTTC
CASSRKLLQETQYF
>TRBV7-9|few|TRBJ2-1|.
TGTGCCAGCTCCGTCGGTTATGATGAGCAGTTCTTC
CASSVGYDEQFF
>TRBV11-2|.|TRBJ1-3|.
TGTGCCAGCAGCGCAGAGCTTGGGACTTCGTCCTCTGGAAACACCATATATTTT
CASSAELGTSSSGNTIYF
>TRBV7-9|few|TRBJ2-5|TRBD1
TGTGCCAGCAGCCCCCGGGACAGGGGGCGAAGGGAGACCCAGTACTTC
CASSPRDRGRRETQYF
>TRBV30|.|TRBJ2-5|.
TGTGCCTGGGAGACTGGGTCCGTGACCCAGTACTTC
CAWETGSVTQYF
>TRBV25-1|.|TRBJ2-1|TRBD2
TGTGCCAGCAGTGATCGGACTAGTTTCTACAATGAGCAGTTCTTC
CASSDRTSFYNEQFF
>TRBV23-1|few|TRBJ2-7|TRBD2
TGCGCCAGCAGACCCTCGCACTTTAGCGGGAGCCCCCATTACGAGCAGTACTTC
CASRPSHFSGSPHYEQYF
>TRBV11-2|.|TRBJ1-6|.
TGTGCCAGCAGCTTATACGGTAATTCACCCCTCCACTTT
CASSLYGNSPLHF
>TRBV5-4|few|TRBJ1-4|TRBD1
TGTGCCAGCAGCTTGAGGGACAGCCTTAATGAAAAACTGTTTTTT
CASSLRDSLNEKLFF
>TRBV19|.|TRBJ2-7|.
TGTGCCAGTTCATACCAGGGGGGTAGGCAGTACTTC
CASSYQGGRQYF
>TRBV5-4|.|TRBJ2-3|TRBD1
TGTGCCAGCAGCCAACCGACAGGGGGCCTCCGCACAGATACGCAGTATTTT
CASSQPTGGLRTDTQYF
>TRBV4-2|.|TRBJ2-1|TRBD2
TGTGCCAGCAGCCGGGGGGGCAATGAGCAGTTCTTC
CASSRGGNEQFF
>TRBV4-2|.|TRBJ1-5|.
TGTGCCAGCAGCCAAGATTGGGGAGGGAATAGCAATCAGCCCCAGCATTTT
CASSQDWGGNSNQPQHF
>TRBV7-8|.|TRBJ1-1|.
TGTGCCAGCAGCGTACAGGTTGGGGTTGAAGCTTTCTTT
CASSVQVGVEAFF
>TRBV11-2|.|TRBJ2-2|TRBD2
TGTGCCAGCAGCTTAGTTAGCGGGGGGGCCCCCGGGGAGCTGTTTTTT
CASSLVSGGAPGELFF
>TRBV2|.|TRBJ2-3|TRBD2
TGTGCAGTCGACGGGACTAGCGGGAGGGGGAGCACAGATACGCAGTATTTT
CAVDGTSGRGSTDTQYF
>TRBV4-2|.|TRBJ1-5|.
TGTGCCAGCAGCCCTACAGGGCGCAATCAGCCCCAGCATTTT
CASSPTGRNQPQHF
>TRBV6-5|.|TRBJ2-7|TRBD2
TGTGCCAGCAGTTACCCGGGACTAGGCCCAACCTACGAGCAGTACTTC
CASSYPGLGPTYEQYF
>TRBV19|once|TRBJ2-1|TRBD1
TGTGCCAGTAGTTCCCTCCTGCAGGGGGCTAGGAATGAGCAGTTCTTC
CASSSLLQGARNEQFF
>TRBV30|once|TRBJ1-1|TRBD1
TGTGCCTGGGAGACAGGGAACCTTGAAGCTTTCTTT
CAWETGNLEAFF
>TRBV19|.|TRBJ1-2|TRBD1
TGTGCCAGTAGTCGGACCGGGACAGGCAATGGCTACACCTTC
CASSRTGTGNGYTF
>TRBV10-1|.|TRBJ2-5|TRBD1
TGCGCCAGCAGTGAGGGGACAGGGGCCGCTCCGGGGACCCAGTACTTC
CASSEGTGAAPGTQYF
>TRBV2|.|TRBJ2-3|TRBD2
TGTGCCAGCAAGAGTAGCGGGAGGCTGGATACGCAGTATTTT
CASKSSGRLDTQYF
>TRBV4-1|.|TRBJ2-7|TRBD2
TGCGCCAGCAGCCAAGCCTTCCCAGCGGGAGTATACGAGCAGTACTTC
CASSQAFPAGVYEQYF
>TRBV5-1|.|TRBJ1-4|.
TGCGCCAGCAGTCGCGACGGAGGGGCACCTAATGAAAAACTGTTTTTT
CASSRDGGAPNEKLFF
>TRBV29-1|.|TRBJ2-3|TRBD2
TGCAGCGTAATGGGACTAGCGGGAGTAGGTCCAGATACGCAGTATTTT
CSVMGLAGVGPDTQYF
>TRBV4-1|few|TRBJ2-4|.
TGCGCCAGCAGCCAAGGCGAGGGAAACATTCAGTACTTC
CASSQGEGNIQYF
>TRBV15|.|TRBJ2-2|TRBD2
TGTGCCACCAGCAGAGATCGGGGGGACACCGGGGAGCTGTTTTTT
CATSRDRGDTGELFF
>TRBV6-4|.|TRBJ2-1|TRBD2
TGTGCCAGCACCGCCTCGGGAGCGGGAGGGCCGGGGGAGCAGTTCTTC
CASTASGAGGPGEQFF
>TRBV9|.|TRBJ1-2|.
TGTGCCAGCAGCGAGAGGCCTAACTATGGCTACACCTTC
CASSERPNYGYTF
>TRBV6-1|.|TRBJ1-5|TRBD1
TGTGCCAGCAGTGGACAGGGGGTGTGGGGCCAGCCCCAGCATTTT
CASSGQGVWGQPQHF
>TRBV4-2|.|TRBJ1-2|.
TGTGCCAGCAGCCCAATGAGTCTCGAGTTTAACTATGGCTACACCTTC
CASSPMSLEFNYGYTF
>TRBV9|.|TRBJ2-1|TRBD1
TGTGCCAGCAGCCGACAGGGGTATGAGCAGTTCTTC
CASSRQGYEQFF
>TRBV7-3|.|TRBJ2-3|TRBD2
TGTGCCAGCAGCTTAAGCGGGGGGGTTGCAGATACGCAGTATTTT
CASSLSGGVADTQYF
>TRBV7-9|.|TRBJ1-5|TRBD1
TGTTCCAGCAGCTCAGGGGGGCAGCCCCAGCATTTT
CSSSSGGQPQHF
>TRBV6-5|few|TRBJ1-1|.
TGTGCCAGCAGTTACTGGGGGGGGTACACTGAAGCTTTCTTT
CASSYWGGYTEAFF
>TRBV7-2|.|TRBJ1-6|.
TGTGCCAGCGGACTAAGACAGAAATCTAATTCACCCCTCCACTTT
CASGLRQKSNSPLHF